This entry features one T cell receptor beta chain sequence. Here immunoSEQ multiplex PCR was the method, and the copy in TCRdb shows in-frame clones only, minus some. Here the sample spans 130,000 or so clones, roughly 89% being singletons. This sample was included in a study of T cell responses to AZD1222 COVID-19 vaccine. CDR1 is SGHRS, CDR2 YFSETQ, per germline. The CDR3 consists of 15 residues. The V gene lost 0 bases and the J gene lost 10 bases, with 19 bases spanning the gap. The receptor was derived from an adult who received the MenACWY meningococcal vaccine as a control. The rearrangement joins TRBV5-1 to TRBJ1-2, with a weak D call TRBD1 (5 bases). Specimen: peripheral blood, collected 28 days after the second dose of the MenACWY control vaccine. The CDR3 reads CASSLAQTAPDAYTF. The CDR3 nucleotides read TGCGCCAGCAGCTTGGCCCAGACAGCACCTGATGCCTACACCTTC.